Presented here are 6 T cell receptor beta chains from one specimen sequenced in a study of blood T cell repertoires in COVID-19. This table comes from immunoSEQ multiplex PCR, and its TCRdb copy is limited to in-frame clones, with some not included. The table has about 310,000 clones, about nine tenths seen once. Sample: peripheral blood. These receptors were taken from a woman younger than 45 with COVID-19, enrolled during active disease.

The CDR3 loop reads CASSYITQQGNQPQHF. DNA of the CDR3: TGTGCCAGCAGCTATATCACGCAGCAGGGCAATCAGCCCCAGCATTTT. The chain carries TRBV7-2 and TRBJ1-5; D gene unclear. This CDR3 comprises 16 residues. Germline V gene sequence: CDR1 SGHTA, CDR2 FQGNSA. The V gene lost 4 bases and the J gene lost 2 bases, with 15 bases spanning the gap. The complete variable domain, with remaining parts taken from reference TRBV7-2 and TRBJ1-5, reads GAGVSQSPSNKVTEKGKDVELRCDPISGHTALYWYRQSLGQGLEFLIYFQGNSAPDKSGLPSDRFSAERTGGSVSTLTIQRTQQEDSAVYLCASSYITQQGNQPQHFGDGTRLSIL.

The V gene is TRBV19, the J gene TRBJ1-1; the match to TRBD1 covers 12 bases. Trimming at V came to 1 base and at J to 4 bases, leaving 4 bases not matched to a gene. The germline V gene has CDR1 LNHDA and CDR2 SQIVND (reference sequence). CDR3 length: 16 residues. CDR3 sequence (DNA): TGTGCCAGTAGTATAGTGGGACAGGGGGCGACCACTGAAGCTTTCTTT. This codes for CASSIVGQGATTEAFF.

This chain uses TRBV28 with TRBJ1-2; D perhaps matches TRBD1 (6 bases). V was cut by 6 bases and J by 6 bases, with 11 bases left in between. CDR1 is MDHEN, CDR2 SYDVKM, per germline. The CDR3 runs to 12 residues. The CDR3 spells CASSLAGDGYTF. DNA for the CDR3: TGTGCCAGCAGCTTAGCAGGGGATGGCTACACCTTC.

This clone was counted only a few times. The genes are TRBV10-3 and TRBJ2-2; weak D call: TRBD1 (6 bases). Germline V gives CDR1 ENHRY, CDR2 SYGVKD. There are 14 residues in the CDR3. V lost 6 bases, J lost 3 bases, and 11 bases lay in between. CDR3 coding DNA: TGTGCCATCAGGAGCAGGGGTGACACCGGGGAGCTGTTTTTT. As protein: CAIRSRGDTGELFF.

For the CDR3, the DNA is TGTGCCAGCAGCCCCAAGGGACAGGTTGAGCAGTTCTTC. Translating gives CASSPKGQVEQFF. The V call is TRBV11-3, the J call TRBJ2-1; TRBD1 matches 8 bases. CDR1 SGHNT and CDR2 YENEEA come from the germline V gene. The CDR3 loop spans 13 amino acids. With V trimmed by 5 bases and J by 9 bases, 6 bases remained unmatched.

The rearrangement links TRBV7-9 to TRBJ2-7; 8 bases fit TRBD1. Looked up from germline, CDR1 is SEHNR and CDR2 is FQNEAQ (reference sequence). The V segment lost 3 bases and the J segment 4 bases; nucleotides outside the gene matches: 8. The CDR3 runs to 15 residues. DNA of the CDR3: TGTGCCAGCAGCTTGGAGTGGACAGGGTATTACGAGCAGTACTTC. It yields the protein CASSLEWTGYYEQYF.